Listed here are 32 T cell receptor beta chains from one sample, sequenced in a study of blood T cell repertoires in COVID-19. Repertoires were generated with immunoSEQ multiplex PCR, while TCRdb's copy carries only in-frame clones and drops some. The sample shows 180,000 or so clones, about 86% of them seen only once. Sequencing was done on a sample of peripheral blood. The receptors were sampled from a man in his sixties with acute or convalescent COVID-19.

This rearrangement joins TRBV9 to TRBJ2-3; 7 nucleotides match TRBD2. V lost 4 bases, J lost 4 bases, and 18 bases stayed unmatched. CDR1 is SGDLS and CDR2 is YYNGEE in the germline V gene. The CDR3 consists of 18 residues. The CDR3 spells CASSKREASGSRADTQYF. CDR3 nucleotide sequence: TGTGCCAGCAGCAAACGGGAGGCTAGCGGAAGTCGGGCAGATACGCAGTATTTT.

The chain employs TRBV30 and TRBJ1-2; TRBD1 agrees at 9 bases. From germline, CDR1 is GTSNPN and CDR2 SVGIG (reference sequence). J gave up 3 bases and V 5 bases, and 7 bases lay outside the gene matches. This CDR3 is 14 amino acids long. CDR3 region: CAWATGQGYYGYTF. CDR3 DNA: TGTGCCTGGGCGACGGGACAGGGCTACTATGGCTACACCTTC.

The rearrangement links TRBV12-3 or TRBV12-4 to TRBJ2-1; D call uncertain. The CDR3 has 13 amino acids. The V and J ends lost 0 bases and 8 bases respectively, with 8 bases between them. The DNA of the CDR3 is TGTGCCAGCAGTTTAGCTTCCCGCGATGAGCAGTTCTTC. This translates into CASSLASRDEQFF.

V is TRBV11-2 and J is TRBJ2-5, with D possibly being TRBD1 (6 bases). V lost 5 bases to trimming and J lost 1 base, with 17 bases between them. The CDR3 runs 16 residues. Germline CDR1 SGHAT, CDR2 FQNNGV. The CDR3 protein is CASSARPRQAQETQYF. DNA of the CDR3: TGTGCCAGCAGCGCCCGCCCGCGACAGGCCCAAGAGACCCAGTACTTC.

The chain joins TRBV28 to TRBJ2-1; 10 positions agree with TRBD2. The germline gives CDR1 MDHEN, CDR2 SYDVKM. J was trimmed by 2 bases and V by 4 bases; bases with no gene match: 8. The CDR3 length is 17 residues. This CDR3 reads CASSSQSGRAAYNEQFF. CDR3 nucleotides: TGTGCCAGCAGTTCCCAGAGCGGGAGGGCCGCCTACAATGAGCAGTTCTTC. The full variable domain, rest sourced from reference TRBV28 and TRBJ2-1, is DVKVTQSSRYLVKRTGEKVFLECVQDMDHENMFWYRQDPGLGLRLIYFSYDVKMKEKGDIPEGYSVSREKKERFSLILESASTNQTSMYLCASSSQSGRAAYNEQFFGPGTRLTVL.

The rearrangement uses TRBV5-1 and TRBJ2-1, with TRBD2 as a possible D gene (5 bases). Germline V CDR1 and CDR2: SGHRS, YFSETQ. V was clipped by 4 bases and J by 0 bases, with 11 bases between them. The length of the CDR3 is 15 residues. In DNA, the CDR3 is TGCGCCAGCAGCGAGGGTGGTCTCTCCTACAATGAGCAGTTCTTC. It encodes CASSEGGLSYNEQFF.

CDR3 sequence: CASSDQNSNQPQHF. In DNA form, the CDR3 reads TGTGCCAGCAGCGACCAGAATTCCAATCAGCCCCAGCATTTT. The chain combines TRBV9 with TRBJ1-5, with unresolved D. Germline CDR1 SGDLS, CDR2 YYNGEE. The CDR3 extends over 14 amino acids. The ends were cut back, 3 bases at V and 3 bases at J, with 10 bases in the middle.

Here the CDR3 reads CASSQGAGYGYTF. CDR3 in DNA: TGTGCCAGCAGCCAAGGGGCAGGGTATGGCTACACCTTC. The chain joins TRBV3-1 (or the pseudogene TRBV3-2) to TRBJ1-2; TRBD1 is a possible D gene (5 bases). Between the trimmed V and J ends, which lost 1 base and 5 bases, there was a span of 8 bases. The CDR3 has 13 amino acids. The V gene's germline CDR1 is LGHDT and CDR2 YNNKEL (reference sequence).

The chain combines TRBV23-1 with TRBJ2-5; TRBD2 is a possible D gene (6 bases). TRBV23-1 is placed among ORFs of uncertain function. Trimming pared 3 bases from V and 6 bases from J, leaving 14 bases between. The CDR3 is 14 amino acids. CDR3 in amino acids: CASSQLRERKTQYF. DNA for the CDR3: TGCGCCAGCAGTCAGCTACGGGAGAGAAAGACCCAGTACTTC.

This chain links TRBV6-1 with TRBJ1-6, with D tentatively TRBD1 (5 bases). Between the trimmed V and J ends, which lost 3 bases and 7 bases, there was a span of 19 bases. This CDR3 has 17 residues. The germline gives CDR1 MNHNS, CDR2 SASEGT. This CDR3 is CASSEPLQGWENSPLHF. CDR3 nucleotide sequence: TGTGCCAGCAGTGAGCCCCTCCAGGGCTGGGAAAATTCACCCCTCCACTTT.

V usage is TRBV18 and J usage is TRBJ1-5; possible D gene TRBD1, 5 bases. CDR1 and CDR2 from the germline V gene are KGHSH and LQKENI. The CDR3 has 13 amino acids. With 6 bases removed from V and 7 bases from J, the gap between germline ends came to 13 bases. CDR3 loop: CASSGGYSQPQHF. The CDR3 DNA reads as TGTGCCAGCTCTGGGGGGTATTCACAGCCCCAGCATTTT.

The chain combines TRBV27 with TRBJ2-2; D perhaps matches TRBD2 (5 bases). The germline CDR1 and CDR2 sequences are MNHEY and SMNVEV (reference sequence). Trimming shortened V by 8 bases and J by 3 bases, and 13 bases separated the two germline ends. This CDR3 contains 14 residues. The chain's CDR3 is CASRASRYTGELFF. The CDR3 DNA reads TGTGCCAGCCGGGCTAGCCGTTACACCGGGGAGCTGTTTTTT.

To note about this clone: Other DNA sequences within the sample encode an identical CDR3. The rearrangement links TRBV29-1 to TRBJ1-1; TRBD1 matches at 8 bases. CDR1 and CDR2 from the germline V gene are SQVTM and ANQGSEA. Trimming removed 4 bases from V and 6 bases from J; junction bases left unmatched: 1. This CDR3 has 11 amino acids. CDR3 residues: CSVAGGSEAFF. DNA for the CDR3: TGCAGCGTTGCAGGGGGCTCTGAAGCTTTCTTT.

The CDR3 here is CASSQPSGRGAKNIQYF. In nucleotides, the CDR3 is TGTGCCAGCAGCCAACCTAGCGGGAGAGGTGCCAAAAACATTCAGTACTTC. The V call is TRBV3-1 (or the pseudogene TRBV3-2), the J call TRBJ2-4, with 10 bases aligning to TRBD2. The ends lost 2 bases at V and 1 base at J; junction bases unmatched: 5. The CDR3 consists of 17 residues. Germline loops: CDR1 LGHDT, CDR2 YNNKEL (reference sequence).

The chain uses TRBV11-2 and TRBJ2-6; 8 bases are a match to TRBD1. Germline CDR1 reads SGHAT; CDR2 reads FQNNGV. J was trimmed by 0 bases and V by 4 bases; bases with no gene match: 8. The CDR3 runs 18 residues. The CDR3 coding sequence is TGTGCCAGCAGCTCCAGGACAGGGATCCCCTCTGGGGCCAACGTCCTGACTTTC. Translated, it gives CASSSRTGIPSGANVLTF.

This clone showed up just once. The gene calls are TRBV5-1 and TRBJ2-1; TRBD2 matches 11 bases. After removal of 4 bases from V and 3 bases from J, the junction contained 3 bases not matched to a gene. This CDR3 has 15 amino acids. Germline lookup yields CDR1 SGHRS and CDR2 YFSETQ. The DNA of the CDR3 is TGCGCCAGCAGCATGGGGACTAGCGGCTACAATGAGCAGTTCTTC. Its protein product is CASSMGTSGYNEQFF.

The chain carries TRBV28 and TRBJ2-7; 11 bases line up with TRBD1. Germline trimming cut 4 bases from V and 3 bases from J; bases unmatched to any gene: 8. The CDR3 totals 16 residues. Germline CDR1 is MDHEN and CDR2 is SYDVKM. CDR3 sequence (DNA): TGTGCCAGCAGTTCCTCCTCCGGGACAGGGGGCTACGAGCAGTACTTC. Protein: CASSSSSGTGGYEQYF. Full variable domain (missing parts from reference TRBV28 and TRBJ2-7): DVKVTQSSRYLVKRTGEKVFLECVQDMDHENMFWYRQDPGLGLRLIYFSYDVKMKEKGDIPEGYSVSREKKERFSLILESASTNQTSMYLCASSSSSGTGGYEQYFGPGTRLTVT.

V and J are TRBV28 and TRBJ1-2; possible D gene TRBD1, 5 bases. V lost 7 bases and J lost 8, with 17 bases in between. This CDR3 comprises 13 residues. CDR1 and CDR2 from the germline V gene are MDHEN and SYDVKM. The CDR3 region is CASTRWRGGGYTF. DNA of the CDR3: TGTGCCAGCACCCGATGGCGGGGGGGAGGCTACACCTTC.

The rearrangement uses TRBV5-4 and TRBJ2-1, with D possibly TRBD2 on 5 matching bases. The V and J ends lost 4 bases and 6 bases respectively, with 11 bases between them. CDR1 is SGHNT, CDR2 YYREEE, per germline (reference sequence). This CDR3 contains 13 residues. This CDR3 is CASSRTRINEQFF. The CDR3 DNA follows: TGTGCCAGCAGCAGGACTCGCATCAATGAGCAGTTCTTC.

This clone was observed a few times. This chain joins TRBV29-1 and TRBJ1-2, with 8 bases matching TRBD1. Trimming took 7 bases from V and 4 from J; bases not matched to a gene: 8. Germline V CDR1 and CDR2: SQVTM, ANQGSEA. The CDR3 runs 13 residues. CDR3 region: CSAPRGPGYGYTF. The CDR3 coding sequence is TGCAGCGCCCCCAGGGGGCCAGGCTATGGCTACACCTTC.

The chain carries TRBV3-1 (or the pseudogene TRBV3-2) and TRBJ2-7; possibly TRBD1 for D (5 bases). Germline assignment: CDR1 LGHDT and CDR2 YNNKEL (reference sequence). V lost 0 bases and J 5 bases, leaving 11 bases between the germline ends. The CDR3 consists of 14 residues. CDR3 nucleotides: TGTGCCAGCAGCCAAGATCAGGGTCGTAACGAGCAGTACTTC. The encoded protein is CASSQDQGRNEQYF.

The V call is TRBV9, the J call TRBJ2-1, with 9 bases lining up with TRBD2. Trimming at V came to 3 bases and at J to 7 bases, leaving 8 bases not matched to a gene. From germline, CDR1 is SGDLS and CDR2 YYNGEE. The CDR3 is 15 amino acids. This CDR3 reads CASSAREGRLNEQFF. The CDR3 coding sequence is TGTGCCAGCAGCGCGCGGGAGGGGCGACTTAATGAGCAGTTCTTC.

J is TRBJ2-7 and V is TRBV7-2; D is uncertain. V shed 5 bases and J shed 7 bases, with 15 bases lying between them. Germline V CDR1 and CDR2: SGHTA, FQGNSA. CDR3 size: 13 residues. The CDR3 bases are TGTGCCAGCAGCCCGACACCCCCTGGGGAGCAGTACTTC. The encoded protein is CASSPTPPGEQYF.

This clone was counted a single time. The rearrangement joins TRBV27 to TRBJ2-3, with TRBD1 matching over 7 bases. This CDR3 is 13 amino acids long. The germline V gene has CDR1 MNHEY and CDR2 SMNVEV (reference sequence). Trimming at V came to 3 bases and at J to 5 bases, leaving 2 bases not matched to a gene. The CDR3 here is CASSFTGVDTQYF. The CDR3 nucleotides are TGTGCCAGCAGTTTTACAGGGGTAGATACGCAGTATTTT.

This chain connects TRBV3-1 (or the pseudogene TRBV3-2) to TRBJ2-1; the match to TRBD2 covers 10 bases. Germline V gives CDR1 LGHDT, CDR2 YNNKEL (reference sequence). J gave up 8 bases and V 0 bases, and 7 bases lay outside the gene matches. The CDR3 is made up of 16 amino acids. The CDR3 DNA is TGTGCCAGCAGCCAAGATTCGAGCGGGAGGGCGGATGAGCAGTTCTTC. Amino acid sequence: CASSQDSSGRADEQFF.

The chain has TRBV6-1 and TRBJ2-5; 8 bases agree with TRBD1. The germline gives CDR1 MNHNS, CDR2 SASEGT. CDR3 length equals 15 residues. The V and J ends lost 1 base and 4 bases, in that order; junction bases with no gene match: 5. CDR3 loop: CASSEGQGSGETQYF. The CDR3 nucleotides are TGTGCCAGCAGTGAAGGACAGGGGTCAGGAGAGACCCAGTACTTC.

This rearrangement joins TRBV3-1 (or the pseudogene TRBV3-2) to TRBJ2-7; no firm D call. The CDR3 is 12 residues long. V was cut by 5 bases and J by 7 bases, with 12 bases left in between. The germline CDR1 and CDR2 sequences are LGHDT and YNNKEL (reference sequence). CDR3 sequence (DNA): TGTGCCAGCAGCTCCCGGTCGAGGGAGCAGTACTTC. Translated: CASSSRSREQYF.

This chain connects TRBV7-3 to TRBJ2-2; 7 nucleotides agree with TRBD1. Trimming took 3 bases from V and 8 from J; bases not matched to a gene: 9. The CDR3 contains 15 residues. Germline-derived CDR1 and CDR2 are SGHTA and FQGTGA. The CDR3 spells CASSFGPGGVGELFF. DNA of the CDR3: TGTGCCAGCAGCTTTGGGCCAGGGGGAGTTGGGGAGCTGTTTTTT.

The chain employs TRBV12-3 or TRBV12-4 and TRBJ2-7; 11 bases are shared with TRBD1. The CDR3 is 12 amino acids. The V gene end was trimmed by 10 bases and the J gene end by 6 bases; junction bases not matched to a gene: 5. CDR3 nucleotide sequence: TGTGCCACAAGGGACAGGGGGAGCGAGCAGTACTTC. Translation: CATRDRGSEQYF.

This rearrangement joins TRBV5-1 to TRBJ2-7; TRBD2 might be the D (6 bases). Between the trimmed V and J ends, which lost 3 bases and 4 bases, there was a span of 11 bases. This CDR3 spans 13 amino acids. Germline V gene lookup returns CDR1 SGHRS and CDR2 YFSETQ. The CDR3 loop is CASSSQLAYEQYF. As DNA, the CDR3 is TGCGCCAGCAGCTCACAGCTAGCGTACGAGCAGTACTTC.

This clone turned up a few times. The V gene is TRBV2, the J gene TRBJ2-7; possibly TRBD2 for D (6 bases). Germline V lookup: CDR1 SNHLY, CDR2 FYNNEI. This CDR3 is 15 amino acids long. The germline V and J ends were trimmed by 3 bases and 0 bases, with 12 bases remaining between them. Written as DNA, the CDR3 is TGTGCCAGCAGTGAGGGCGGGGACCGCTCCTACGAGCAGTACTTC. It yields the protein CASSEGGDRSYEQYF.

Only one count was recorded for this clone. J is TRBJ2-1 and V is TRBV27; D is possibly TRBD2 (5 bases). CDR1 is MNHEY, CDR2 SMNVEV, per germline (reference sequence). V was clipped by 3 bases and J by 6 bases, with 18 bases between them. This CDR3 comprises 16 residues. As DNA, the CDR3 is TGTGCCAGCAGTTTTCTCAGCGGCGCGCTTCCCAATGAGCAGTTCTTC. Protein: CASSFLSGALPNEQFF.